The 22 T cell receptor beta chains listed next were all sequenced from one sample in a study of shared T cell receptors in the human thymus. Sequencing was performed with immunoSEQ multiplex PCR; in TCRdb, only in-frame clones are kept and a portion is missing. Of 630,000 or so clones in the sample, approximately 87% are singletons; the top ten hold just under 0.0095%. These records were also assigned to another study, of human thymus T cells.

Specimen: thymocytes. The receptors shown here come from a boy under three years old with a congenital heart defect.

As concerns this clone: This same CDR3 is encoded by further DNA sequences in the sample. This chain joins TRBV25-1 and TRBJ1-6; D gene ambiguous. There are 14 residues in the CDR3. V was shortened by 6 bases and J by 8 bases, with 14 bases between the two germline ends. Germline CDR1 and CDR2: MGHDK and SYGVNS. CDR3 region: CASRSCGRYSPLHF. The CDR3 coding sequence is TGTGCCAGCAGATCGTGCGGCCGTTATTCACCCCTCCACTTT.

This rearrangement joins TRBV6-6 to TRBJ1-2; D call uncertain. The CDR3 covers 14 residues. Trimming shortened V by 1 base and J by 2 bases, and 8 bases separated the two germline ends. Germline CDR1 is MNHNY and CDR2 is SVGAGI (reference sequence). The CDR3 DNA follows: TGTGCCAGCAGTTACTTTGGTCAGAACTATGGCTACACCTTC. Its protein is CASSYFGQNYGYTF.

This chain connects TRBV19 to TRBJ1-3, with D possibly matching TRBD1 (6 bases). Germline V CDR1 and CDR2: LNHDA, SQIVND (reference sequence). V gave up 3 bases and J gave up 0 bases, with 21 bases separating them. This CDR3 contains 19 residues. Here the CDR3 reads CASSIPAPGTPSSGNTIYF. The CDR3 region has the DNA TGTGCCAGTAGTATTCCCGCCCCCGGGACACCAAGCTCTGGAAACACCATATATTTT. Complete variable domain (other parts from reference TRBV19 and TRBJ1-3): DGGITQSPKYLFRKEGQNVTLSCEQNLNHDAMYWYRQDPGQGLRLIYYSQIVNDFQKGDIAEGYSVSREKKESFPLTVTSAQKNPTAFYLCASSIPAPGTPSSGNTIYFGEGSWLTVV.

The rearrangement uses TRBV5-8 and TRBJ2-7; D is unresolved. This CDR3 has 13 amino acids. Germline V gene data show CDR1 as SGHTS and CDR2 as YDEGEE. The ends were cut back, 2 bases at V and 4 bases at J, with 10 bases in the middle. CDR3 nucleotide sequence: TGTGCCAGCAGCTTTGCGATTGGTTACGAGCAGTACTTC. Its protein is CASSFAIGYEQYF.

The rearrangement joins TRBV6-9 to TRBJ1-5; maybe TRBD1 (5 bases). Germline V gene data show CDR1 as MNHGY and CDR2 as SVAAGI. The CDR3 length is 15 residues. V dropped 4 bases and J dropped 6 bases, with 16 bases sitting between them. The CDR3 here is CASSFNSGYCQPQHF. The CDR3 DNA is TGTGCCAGCAGTTTCAACTCAGGGTATTGTCAGCCCCAGCATTTT.

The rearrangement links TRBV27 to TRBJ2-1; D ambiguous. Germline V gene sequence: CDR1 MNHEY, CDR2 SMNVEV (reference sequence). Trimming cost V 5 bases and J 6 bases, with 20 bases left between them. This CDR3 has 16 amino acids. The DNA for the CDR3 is TGTGCCAGCAGTCCCAAGATCACTCCCTTGTTCAATGAGCAGTTCTTC. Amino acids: CASSPKITPLFNEQFF.

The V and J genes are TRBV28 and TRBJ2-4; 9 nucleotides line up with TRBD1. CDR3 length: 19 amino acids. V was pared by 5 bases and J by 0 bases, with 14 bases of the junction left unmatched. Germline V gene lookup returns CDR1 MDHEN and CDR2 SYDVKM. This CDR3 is CASSPSTGGSSLAKNIQYF. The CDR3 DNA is TGTGCCAGCAGTCCATCGACAGGGGGTTCCTCCTTAGCCAAAAACATTCAGTACTTC.

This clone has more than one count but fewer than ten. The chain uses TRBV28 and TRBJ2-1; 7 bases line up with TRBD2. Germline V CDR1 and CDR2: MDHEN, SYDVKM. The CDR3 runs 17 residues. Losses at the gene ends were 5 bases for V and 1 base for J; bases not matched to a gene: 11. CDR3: CASSPIEGRASYNEQFF. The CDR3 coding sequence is TGTGCCAGCAGTCCGATCGAGGGGAGGGCATCCTACAATGAGCAGTTCTTC.

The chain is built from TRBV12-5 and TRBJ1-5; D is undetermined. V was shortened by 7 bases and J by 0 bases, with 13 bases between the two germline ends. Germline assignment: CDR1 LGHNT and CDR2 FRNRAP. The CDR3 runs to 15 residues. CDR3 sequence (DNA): TGTGCTAGTGCCCCGACACCCACTAGCAATCAGCCCCAGCATTTT. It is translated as CASAPTPTSNQPQHF.

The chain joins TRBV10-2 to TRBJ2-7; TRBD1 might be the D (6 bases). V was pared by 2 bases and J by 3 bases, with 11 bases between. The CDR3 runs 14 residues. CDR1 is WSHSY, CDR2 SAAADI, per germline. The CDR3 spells CASSEVDRFYEQYF. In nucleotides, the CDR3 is TGCGCCAGCAGTGAGGTCGACAGGTTCTACGAGCAGTACTTC.

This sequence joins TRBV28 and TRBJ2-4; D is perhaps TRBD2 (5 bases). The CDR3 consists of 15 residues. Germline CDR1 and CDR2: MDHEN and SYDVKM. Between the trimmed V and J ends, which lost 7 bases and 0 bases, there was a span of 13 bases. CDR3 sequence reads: CASTQRAGAKNIQYF. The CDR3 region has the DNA TGTGCCAGCACCCAGAGGGCGGGAGCCAAAAACATTCAGTACTTC.

This chain's CDR3 is CASSHDRGPGTEAFF. The CDR3 coding sequence is TGCGCCAGCAGCCATGACAGGGGGCCGGGCACTGAAGCTTTCTTT. The chain recombines TRBV4-3 with TRBJ1-1; the match to TRBD1 covers 10 bases. The V gene end was trimmed by 3 bases and the J gene end by 4 bases; junction bases not matched to a gene: 5. Germline CDR1 is LGHNA and CDR2 is YSLEER. The CDR3 runs to 15 residues.

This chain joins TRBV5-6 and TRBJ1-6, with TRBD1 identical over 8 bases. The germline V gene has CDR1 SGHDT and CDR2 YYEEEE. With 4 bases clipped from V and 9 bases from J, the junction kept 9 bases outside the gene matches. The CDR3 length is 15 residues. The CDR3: CASSALGQGSSPLHF. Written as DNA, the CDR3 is TGTGCCAGCAGCGCACTCGGACAGGGAAGTTCACCCCTCCACTTT.

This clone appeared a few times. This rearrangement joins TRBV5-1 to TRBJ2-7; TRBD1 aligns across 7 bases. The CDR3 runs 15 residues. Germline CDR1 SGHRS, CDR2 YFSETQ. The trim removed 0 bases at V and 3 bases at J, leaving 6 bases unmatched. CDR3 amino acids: CASSLAAGGDYEQYF. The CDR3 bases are TGCGCCAGCAGCTTGGCGGCAGGGGGAGACTACGAGCAGTACTTC. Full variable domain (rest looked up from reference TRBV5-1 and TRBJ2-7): KAGVTQTPRYLIKTRGQQVTLSCSPISGHRSVSWYQQTPGQGLQFLFEYFSETQRNKGNFPGRFSGRQFSNSRSEMNVSTLELGDSALYLCASSLAAGGDYEQYFGPGTRLTVT.

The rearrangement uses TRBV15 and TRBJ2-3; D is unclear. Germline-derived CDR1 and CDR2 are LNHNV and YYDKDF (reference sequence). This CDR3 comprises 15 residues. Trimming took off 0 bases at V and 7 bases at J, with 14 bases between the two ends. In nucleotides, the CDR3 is TGTGCCACCAGCAGAGAGGGCCCCGACGGTTATACGCAGTATTTT. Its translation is CATSREGPDGYTQYF.

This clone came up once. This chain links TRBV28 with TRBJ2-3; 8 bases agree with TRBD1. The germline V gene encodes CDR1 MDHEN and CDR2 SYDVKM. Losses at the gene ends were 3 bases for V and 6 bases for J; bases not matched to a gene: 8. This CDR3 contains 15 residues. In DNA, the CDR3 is TGTGCCAGCAGTTTGAGACAGGGGACGAGGGATACGCAGTATTTT. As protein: CASSLRQGTRDTQYF.

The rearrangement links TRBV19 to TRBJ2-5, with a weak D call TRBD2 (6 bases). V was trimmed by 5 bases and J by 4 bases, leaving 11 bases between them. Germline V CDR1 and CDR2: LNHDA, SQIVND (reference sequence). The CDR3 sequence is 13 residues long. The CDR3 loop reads CASSLGGVETQYF. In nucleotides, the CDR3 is TGTGCCAGTAGTCTGGGGGGAGTAGAGACCCAGTACTTC.

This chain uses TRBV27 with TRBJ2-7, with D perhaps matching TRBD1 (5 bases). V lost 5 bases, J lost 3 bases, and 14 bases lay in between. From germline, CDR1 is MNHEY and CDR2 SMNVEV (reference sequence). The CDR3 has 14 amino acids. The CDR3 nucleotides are TGTGCCAGCAGTGAGGCGGTCAGGGTCTACGAGCAGTACTTC. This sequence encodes CASSEAVRVYEQYF.

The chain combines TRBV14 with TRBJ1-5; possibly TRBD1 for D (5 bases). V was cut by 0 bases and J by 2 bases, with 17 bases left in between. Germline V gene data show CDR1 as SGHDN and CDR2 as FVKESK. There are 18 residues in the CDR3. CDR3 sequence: CASSQDPNRSYGNQPQHF. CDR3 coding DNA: TGTGCCAGCAGCCAAGACCCGAACAGGTCGTACGGCAATCAGCCCCAGCATTTT. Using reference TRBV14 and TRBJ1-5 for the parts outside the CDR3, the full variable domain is EAGVTQFPSHSVIEKGQTVTLRCDPISGHDNLYWYRRVMGKEIKFLLHFVKESKQDESGMPNNRFLAERTGGTYSTLKVQPAELEDSGVYFCASSQDPNRSYGNQPQHFGDGTRLSIL.

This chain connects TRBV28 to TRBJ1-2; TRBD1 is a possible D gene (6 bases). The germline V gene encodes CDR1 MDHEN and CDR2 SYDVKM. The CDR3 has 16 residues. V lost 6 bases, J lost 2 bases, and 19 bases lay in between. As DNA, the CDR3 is TGTGCCAGCAGCGCGTGGACGGGACATCCCAACTATGGCTACACCTTC. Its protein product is CASSAWTGHPNYGYTF.

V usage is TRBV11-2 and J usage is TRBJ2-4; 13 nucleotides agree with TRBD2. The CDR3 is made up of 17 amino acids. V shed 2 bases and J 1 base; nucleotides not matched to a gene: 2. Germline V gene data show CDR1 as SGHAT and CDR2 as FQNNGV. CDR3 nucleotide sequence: TGTGCCAGCAGCTTACGACTAGCGGGAGGTGCCAAAAACATTCAGTACTTC. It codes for CASSLRLAGGAKNIQYF.

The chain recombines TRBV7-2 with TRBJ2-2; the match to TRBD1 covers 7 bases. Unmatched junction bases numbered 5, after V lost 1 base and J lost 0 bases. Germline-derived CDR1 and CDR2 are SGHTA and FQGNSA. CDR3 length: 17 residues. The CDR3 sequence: CASSLGEGQSNTGELFF. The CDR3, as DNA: TGTGCCAGCAGCTTAGGTGAGGGACAGTCGAACACCGGGGAGCTGTTTTTT. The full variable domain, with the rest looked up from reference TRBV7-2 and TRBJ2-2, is GAGVSQSPSNKVTEKGKDVELRCDPISGHTALYWYRQSLGQGLEFLIYFQGNSAPDKSGLPSDRFSAERTGGSVSTLTIQRTQQEDSAVYLCASSLGEGQSNTGELFFGEGSRLTVL.